Presented here are 18 T cell receptor beta chains from one specimen sequenced in a study of beta chain features in type 1 diabetes. As every portion of the isolated RNA was reverse transcribed, the sequencing read expressed TCRB transcripts. Generated by immunoSEQ multiplex PCR, the TCRdb table keeps only in-frame clones and is missing some. Of 300,000 to 450,000 clones in the sample, around 20% are singletons; the top ten hold under 0.055%. Sequenced sample: naive CD4+ T cells from blood. These receptors were obtained from a woman between 18 and 29 years old in good health.

Only a few counts were recorded for this clone. This rearrangement joins TRBV7-9 to TRBJ2-1; D is perhaps TRBD2 (6 bases). This CDR3 is built from 17 residues. V was shortened by 5 bases and J by 0 bases, with 17 bases between the two germline ends. From germline, CDR1 is SEHNR and CDR2 FQNEAQ (reference sequence). CDR3 DNA: TGTGCCAGCAGCGCGGGGAGCCTCCGTCGCTCCTACAATGAGCAGTTCTTC. Protein product: CASSAGSLRRSYNEQFF.

This chain connects TRBV29-1 to TRBJ2-1, with 7 nucleotides matching TRBD1. Germline trimming cut 7 bases from V and 4 bases from J; bases unmatched to any gene: 10. CDR3 size: 14 residues. Per the germline V gene, CDR1 is SQVTM and CDR2 is ANQGSEA. The CDR3 region is CSAHPGQSYNEQFF. The CDR3 coding sequence is TGCAGCGCTCACCCGGGACAGTCATACAATGAGCAGTTCTTC.

The rearrangement uses TRBV27 and TRBJ2-5; TRBD2 matches at 8 bases. The junction had 4 bases not matched to a gene; V was cut back by 3 bases and J by 1 base. The CDR3 loop spans 15 amino acids. Germline assignment: CDR1 MNHEY and CDR2 SMNVEV (reference sequence). The CDR3 reads CASSFNGGAQETQYF. As DNA, the CDR3 is TGTGCCAGCAGTTTCAACGGGGGGGCCCAAGAGACCCAGTACTTC.

The CDR3 spells CASSSRRSRPPETQYF. The CDR3 DNA reads TGTGCCAGCAGCTCACGGAGGAGTCGCCCCCCGGAGACCCAGTACTTC. The chain joins TRBV7-9 to TRBJ2-5; D is perhaps TRBD2 (5 bases). Looked up from germline, CDR1 is SEHNR and CDR2 is FQNEAQ (reference sequence). This CDR3 spans 16 amino acids. Between the trimmed V and J ends, which lost 4 bases and 5 bases, there was a span of 20 bases.

This clone has just a few counts. The gene calls are TRBV15 and TRBJ1-1; D unresolved. CDR3 length equals 15 residues. The V gene's germline CDR1 is LNHNV and CDR2 YYDKDF (reference sequence). V dropped 2 bases and J dropped 1 base, with 11 bases sitting between them. CDR3 DNA: TGTGCCACCAGCAGACATGGACTGACGAACACTGAAGCTTTCTTT. It encodes CATSRHGLTNTEAFF.

The sample holds a few counts of this clone. The V gene is TRBV27, the J gene TRBJ1-3; 8 bases fit TRBD1. The CDR3 loop spans 16 amino acids. The trim removed 4 bases at V and 2 bases at J, leaving 7 bases unmatched. CDR1 is MNHEY and CDR2 is SMNVEV in the germline V gene (reference sequence). The CDR3 sequence: CASSSTGQAPGNTIYF. CDR3 in DNA: TGTGCCAGCAGTTCAACGGGACAGGCCCCTGGAAACACCATATATTTT.

Only a few counts were recorded for this clone. This sample includes further DNA sequences coding for the same CDR3. The V call is TRBV29-1, the J call TRBJ1-1; D unclear. Germline V CDR1 and CDR2: SQVTM, ANQGSEA. Deletions cut 4 bases from V and 3 bases from J, with 9 bases between. This CDR3 contains 12 residues. CDR3: CSVVRIDTEAFF. The CDR3 DNA reads TGCAGCGTTGTCAGGATAGACACTGAAGCTTTCTTT.

This clone showed up just a few times. The V and J genes are TRBV27 and TRBJ2-7, with a tentative D call TRBD2 (6 bases). CDR3 length: 14 residues. Germline CDR1 is MNHEY and CDR2 is SMNVEV (reference sequence). V lost 4 bases and J 2 bases, leaving 12 bases between the germline ends. The DNA for the CDR3 is TGTGCCAGCAGTTGGGTAGCGGCACCCTACGAGCAGTACTTC. Translated: CASSWVAAPYEQYF.

The chain combines TRBV29-1 with TRBJ2-5; TRBD2 is a possible D gene (6 bases). Germline CDR1 and CDR2: SQVTM and ANQGSEA. This CDR3 has 13 residues. Trimming cost V 7 bases and J 5 bases, with 17 bases left between them. The CDR3: CSGKGLSWETQYF. The DNA of the CDR3 is TGCAGCGGGAAAGGACTATCCTGGGAGACCCAGTACTTC.

V is TRBV30 and J is TRBJ2-1, with TRBD2 identical over 7 bases. The germline gives CDR1 GTSNPN, CDR2 SVGIG (reference sequence). The CDR3 extends over 14 amino acids. With V trimmed by 1 base and J by 2 bases, 2 bases remained unmatched. The DNA for the CDR3 is TGTGCCTGGAGTGCTGGGACTACCTACAATGAGCAGTTCTTC. Protein sequence: CAWSAGTTYNEQFF.

This clone was seen a few times. The V and J genes are TRBV4-2 and TRBJ1-2; 9 bases are shared with TRBD1. This CDR3 is built from 14 residues. Germline values: CDR1 LGHNA, CDR2 YNFKEQ. V dropped 1 base and J dropped 8; count of bases not matched to a gene: 5. CDR3 amino acids: CASSQGLQGAGYTF. The CDR3 bases are TGTGCCAGCAGCCAAGGACTACAGGGGGCCGGCTACACCTTC.

This clone showed up just a few times. This chain connects TRBV6-6 to TRBJ1-2; D call uncertain. The CDR3 loop spans 14 amino acids. The V end lost 7 bases, the J end lost 5 bases, and 17 bases lay between the germline ends. Germline CDR1 and CDR2: MNHNY and SVGAGI (reference sequence). Here the CDR3 DNA reads TGTGCCAGCACTACCCAGACGGGTCAATATGGCTACACCTTC. Protein product: CASTTQTGQYGYTF.

This chain uses TRBV11-2 with TRBJ2-2; TRBD2 might be the D (5 bases). Germline V gene data show CDR1 as SGHAT and CDR2 as FQNNGV. This CDR3 comprises 15 residues. V lost 6 bases to trimming and J lost 0 bases, with 11 bases between them. In nucleotides, the CDR3 is TGTGCCAGCAGTTCCGGACTCGCGAACACCGGGGAGCTGTTTTTT. Translated: CASSSGLANTGELFF.

The chain employs TRBV4-1 and TRBJ2-5, with TRBD2 matching 9 bases. The ends lost 1 base at V and 2 bases at J; junction bases unmatched: 14. CDR3 size: 19 residues. Germline lookup yields CDR1 MGHRA and CDR2 YSYEKL. The CDR3: CASSQALTPGTSRQETQYF. DNA of the CDR3: TGCGCCAGCAGCCAAGCTCTGACCCCCGGGACTAGCAGGCAAGAGACCCAGTACTTC.

This clone has more than one count but fewer than ten. J is TRBJ1-5 and V is TRBV6-6; TRBD1 agrees at 7 bases. This CDR3 region has 14 residues. The germline V gene has CDR1 MNHNY and CDR2 SVGAGI (reference sequence). Germline trimming cut 5 bases from V and 3 bases from J; bases unmatched to any gene: 4. The CDR3 spells CASSNRGDNQPQHF. CDR3 nucleotides: TGTGCCAGCAGTAACAGGGGCGACAATCAGCCCCAGCATTTT.

The V gene is TRBV7-8, the J gene TRBJ2-1; 11 bases are a match to TRBD1. This CDR3 has 19 residues. J lost 9 bases, V lost 2 bases, and 18 bases had no gene match. Looked up from germline, CDR1 is SGHVS and CDR2 is FQNEAQ. The CDR3 protein is CASSLWTGGLGVSVIEQFF. The CDR3 DNA reads as TGTGCCAGCAGCTTATGGACAGGGGGCCTCGGGGTAAGCGTTATTGAGCAGTTCTTC. Full variable domain (outside the CDR3, taken from reference TRBV7-8 and TRBJ2-1): GAGVSQSPRYKVAKRGQDVALRCDPISGHVSLFWYQQALGQGPEFLTYFQNEAQLDKSGLPSDRFFAERPEGSVSTLKIQRTQQEDSAVYLCASSLWTGGLGVSVIEQFFGPGTRLTVL.

This clone was picked up a small number of times. The chain is built from TRBV10-3 and TRBJ2-7; 9 bases map to TRBD2. Trimming took 5 bases from V and 2 from J; bases not matched to a gene: 7. The CDR3 length is 15 residues. From germline, CDR1 is ENHRY and CDR2 SYGVKD. CDR3 nucleotides: TGTGCCATCAGTTCGGGGCTAGCGGGGACCTACGAGCAGTACTTC. This sequence encodes CAISSGLAGTYEQYF.

This clone was picked up a small number of times. The V and J genes are TRBV18 and TRBJ1-3; D is undetermined. This CDR3 spans 15 amino acids. Germline V CDR1 and CDR2: KGHSH, LQKENI. Trimming cost V 3 bases and J 0 bases, with 9 bases left between them. The CDR3 DNA reads TGTGCCAGCTCACCTCCTCAGTTCTCTGGAAACACCATATATTTT. The encoded protein is CASSPPQFSGNTIYF.